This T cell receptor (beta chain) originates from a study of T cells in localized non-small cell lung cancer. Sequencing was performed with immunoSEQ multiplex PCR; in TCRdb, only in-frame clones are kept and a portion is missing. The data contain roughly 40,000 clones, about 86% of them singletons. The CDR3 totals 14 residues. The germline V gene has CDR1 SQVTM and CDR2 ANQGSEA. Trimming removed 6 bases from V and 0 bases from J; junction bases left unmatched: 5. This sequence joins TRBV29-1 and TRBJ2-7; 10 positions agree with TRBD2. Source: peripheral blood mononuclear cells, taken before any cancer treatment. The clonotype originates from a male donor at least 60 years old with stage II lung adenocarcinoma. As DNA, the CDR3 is TGCAGCGTGGGGAGCGGGAGGGCCTCCTACGAGCAGTACTTC. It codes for CSVGSGRASYEQYF.